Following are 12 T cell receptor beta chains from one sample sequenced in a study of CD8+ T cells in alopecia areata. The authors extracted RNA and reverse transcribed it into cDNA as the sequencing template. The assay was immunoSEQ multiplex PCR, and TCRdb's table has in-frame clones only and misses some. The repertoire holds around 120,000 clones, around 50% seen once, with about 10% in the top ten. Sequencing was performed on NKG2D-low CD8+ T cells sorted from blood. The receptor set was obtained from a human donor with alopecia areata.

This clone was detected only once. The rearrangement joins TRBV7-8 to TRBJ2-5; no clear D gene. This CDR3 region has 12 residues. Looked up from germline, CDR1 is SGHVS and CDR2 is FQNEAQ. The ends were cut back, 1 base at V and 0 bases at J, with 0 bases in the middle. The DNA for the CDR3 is TGTGCCAGCAGCTTAGACCAAGAGACCCAGTACTTC. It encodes CASSLDQETQYF.

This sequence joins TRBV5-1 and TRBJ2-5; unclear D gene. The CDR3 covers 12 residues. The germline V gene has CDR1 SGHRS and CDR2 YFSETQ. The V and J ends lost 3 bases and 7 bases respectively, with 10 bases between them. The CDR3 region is CASSYDDGTQYF. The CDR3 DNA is TGCGCCAGCAGCTACGACGACGGGACCCAGTACTTC.

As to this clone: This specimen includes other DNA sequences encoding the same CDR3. CDR3 amino acids: CASSQAGDEQYF. The CDR3 DNA is TGCGCCAGCAGCCAAGCAGGTGACGAGCAGTACTTC. This chain connects TRBV4-1 to TRBJ2-7; D not certain. The CDR3 has 12 amino acids. V lost 1 base and J 5 bases, leaving 6 bases between the germline ends. The germline gives CDR1 MGHRA, CDR2 YSYEKL.

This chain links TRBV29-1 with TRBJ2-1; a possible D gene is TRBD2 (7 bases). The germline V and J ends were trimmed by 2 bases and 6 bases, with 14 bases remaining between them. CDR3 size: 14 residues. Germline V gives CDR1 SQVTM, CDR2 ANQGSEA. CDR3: CSVEYWEGGNEQFF. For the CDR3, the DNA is TGCAGCGTTGAATACTGGGAGGGGGGCAATGAGCAGTTCTTC.

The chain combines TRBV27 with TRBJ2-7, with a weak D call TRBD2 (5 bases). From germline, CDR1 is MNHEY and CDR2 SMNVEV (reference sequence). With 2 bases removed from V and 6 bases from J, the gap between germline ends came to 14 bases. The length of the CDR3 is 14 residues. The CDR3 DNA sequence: TGTGCCAGCAGTTTAAGGGAGATGGCATCCGAGCAGTACTTC. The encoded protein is CASSLREMASEQYF.

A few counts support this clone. CDR3 in DNA: TGCAGCGTTGGGGGGAGCGAACAAGAGACCCAGTACTTC. Amino acids: CSVGGSEQETQYF. The chain joins TRBV29-1 to TRBJ2-5, with D tentatively TRBD1 or TRBD2 (5 bases each). Germline V gene sequence: CDR1 SQVTM, CDR2 ANQGSEA. The CDR3 contains 13 residues. Trimming removed 4 bases from V and 2 bases from J, with 11 bases in between.

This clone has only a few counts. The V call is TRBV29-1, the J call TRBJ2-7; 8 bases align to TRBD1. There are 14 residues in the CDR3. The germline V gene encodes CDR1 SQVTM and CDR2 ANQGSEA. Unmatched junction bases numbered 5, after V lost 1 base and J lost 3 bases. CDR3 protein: CSVEAGQENYEQYF. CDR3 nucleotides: TGCAGCGTTGAAGCGGGACAGGAAAACTACGAGCAGTACTTC.

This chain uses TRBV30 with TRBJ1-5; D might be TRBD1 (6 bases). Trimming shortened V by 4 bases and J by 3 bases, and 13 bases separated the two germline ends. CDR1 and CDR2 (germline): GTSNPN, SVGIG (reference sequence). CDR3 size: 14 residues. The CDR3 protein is CAWNLGGFNQPQHF. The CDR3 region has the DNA TGTGCCTGGAATTTAGGGGGGTTCAATCAGCCCCAGCATTTT.

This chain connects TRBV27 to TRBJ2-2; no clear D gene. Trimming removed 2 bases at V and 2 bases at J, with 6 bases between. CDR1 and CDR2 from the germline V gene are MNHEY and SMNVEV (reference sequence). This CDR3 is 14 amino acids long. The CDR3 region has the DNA TGTGCCAGCAGTTTAGGTAGCAACACCGGGGAGCTGTTTTTT. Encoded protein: CASSLGSNTGELFF.

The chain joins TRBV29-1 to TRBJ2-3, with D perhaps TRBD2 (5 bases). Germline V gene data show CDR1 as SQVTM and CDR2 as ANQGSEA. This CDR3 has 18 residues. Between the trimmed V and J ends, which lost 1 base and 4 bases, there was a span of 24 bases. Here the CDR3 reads CSVEGSGESAVRADTQYF. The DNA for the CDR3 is TGCAGCGTTGAAGGGTCTGGGGAGTCGGCAGTGAGGGCAGATACGCAGTATTTT.

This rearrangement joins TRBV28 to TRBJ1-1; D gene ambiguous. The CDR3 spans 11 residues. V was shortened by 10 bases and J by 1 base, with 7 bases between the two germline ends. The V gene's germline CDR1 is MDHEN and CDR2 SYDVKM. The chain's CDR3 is CATATNTEAFF. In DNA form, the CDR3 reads TGTGCCACCGCAACGAACACTGAAGCTTTCTTT.

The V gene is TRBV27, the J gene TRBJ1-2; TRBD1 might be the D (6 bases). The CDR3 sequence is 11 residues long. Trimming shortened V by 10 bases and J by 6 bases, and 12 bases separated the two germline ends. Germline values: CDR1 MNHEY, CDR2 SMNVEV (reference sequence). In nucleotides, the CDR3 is TGTGCCATTAAGGGGGGACATGGCTACACCTTC. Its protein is CAIKGGHGYTF.